These T cell receptor beta chains were read from a single sample in a study of shared T cell receptors in the human thymus. Produced via immunoSEQ multiplex PCR; TCRdb's table is partial and in-frame only. Among hundreds of thousands of clones listed, roughly 74% were seen once. These sequences were also reported in another study, on human thymus T cells.

The sample comprised thymocytes. The receptors were sampled from a boy under two years old with a congenital heart defect. The CDR3 runs from the conserved cysteine through the conserved F or W.

v_call	j_call	cdr3_aa
TRBV18	TRBJ2-1	CASSGRGQVSSWDEQFF
TRBV5-8	TRBJ1-1	CASSLDRQALNTEAFF
TRBV4-1	TRBJ1-2	CASSQDHEEDLGGYTF
TRBV5-1	TRBJ1-4	CASRVTGTGCEKLFF
TRBV29-1	TRBJ2-4	CSASGTGTKNIQYF
TRBV6-4	TRBJ2-7	CASSEGDLGRHEQYF
TRBV29-1	TRBJ2-3	CSVENRSKRLNGTDTQYF
TRBV27	TRBJ1-4	CASSPQGEKLFF
TRBV6-6	TRBJ2-7	CASSYLSGGTPSEQYF
TRBV10-1	TRBJ2-5	CACRGEREETQYF